One sample yielded the 18 T cell receptor beta chains listed below, sequenced in a study of blood T cells in healthy people across ages. A second PCR, run for about 7 to 11 cycles, used a sample-barcoded 5' primer plus a J-beta primer mix. TCRdb processed the 5' RACE reads anew with MiXCR; each CDR3 protein has one entry. This table has about a million distinct CDR3 sequences, about 48% appearing once. Sample: blood. The receptors here all came from a man younger than 40 in good health.

V is TRBV20-1 and J is TRBJ2-1; a possible D gene is TRBD2 (5 bases). Per germline, CDR1 DFQATT and CDR2 SNEGSKA (reference sequence). The CDR3 totals 14 residues. V lost 5 bases and J 0 bases, leaving 11 bases between the germline ends. The CDR3: CSAGLPGSYNEQFF. The CDR3 nucleotides are TGCAGTGCTGGACTGCCAGGCTCCTACAATGAGCAGTTCTTC.

The chain uses TRBV12-3 or TRBV12-4 and TRBJ2-2; 8 positions match TRBD2. The CDR3 extends over 16 amino acids. Trimming cost V 6 bases and J 6 bases; bases outside gene matches: 12. The CDR3 coding sequence is TGTGCCAGCAGCCCGGGAGGGGGAGCGGTTCCCGGGGAGCTGTTTTTT. This translates into CASSPGGGAVPGELFF.

The rearrangement joins TRBV9 to TRBJ1-6; 9 bases agree with TRBD1. CDR1 is SGDLS, CDR2 YYNGEE, per germline. After removal of 0 bases from V and 10 bases from J, the junction contained 8 bases not matched to a gene. The CDR3 has 16 amino acids. Here the CDR3 DNA reads TGTGCCAGCAGCGTAGCTCCGGACAGGGGAGGCTCACCCCTCCACTTT. It yields the protein CASSVAPDRGGSPLHF.

The genes are TRBV28 and TRBJ1-1, with D uncertain. V gave up 2 bases and J gave up 4 bases, with 8 bases separating them. This CDR3 spans 13 amino acids. Germline values: CDR1 MDHEN, CDR2 SYDVKM. The CDR3 nucleotides read TGTGCCAGCAGTTTAGGTAGGACCACTGAAGCTTTCTTT. As protein: CASSLGRTTEAFF.

This chain uses TRBV30 with TRBJ2-1; TRBD2 matches 10 bases. This CDR3 is 14 amino acids long. Germline V lookup: CDR1 GTSNPN, CDR2 SVGIG (reference sequence). The trim removed 6 bases at V and 8 bases at J, leaving 10 bases unmatched. The CDR3 spells CACHTSGVVDEQFF. CDR3 coding DNA: TGTGCCTGTCACACTAGCGGGGTTGTGGATGAGCAGTTCTTC.

The rearrangement uses TRBV3-1 and TRBJ1-2; the match to TRBD1 covers 9 bases. Germline values: CDR1 LGHDT, CDR2 YNNKEL (reference sequence). The junction had 10 bases not matched to a gene; V was cut back by 6 bases and J by 2 bases. CDR3 length equals 16 residues. The CDR3 region is CASSQQGARSNYGYTF. In DNA form, the CDR3 reads TGTGCCAGCAGTCAACAGGGGGCAAGGTCGAACTATGGCTACACCTTC.

At least ten counts were recorded for this clonotype. The J gene is TRBJ2-7, the V gene TRBV7-9, with a weak D call TRBD2 (5 bases). Germline-derived CDR1 and CDR2 are SEHNR and FQNEAQ (reference sequence). This CDR3 comprises 12 residues. V dropped 6 bases and J dropped 5 bases, with 11 bases sitting between them. The CDR3 DNA sequence: TGTGCCAGCAGTTTAACGGGAAACGAGCAGTACTTC. Residues: CASSLTGNEQYF.

The chain is built from TRBV6-2 or TRBV6-3 and TRBJ2-7; TRBD2 matches 12 bases. Germline V CDR1 and CDR2: MNHEY, SVGEGT. Trimming took 6 bases from V and 4 from J; bases not matched to a gene: 7. The CDR3 loop spans 15 amino acids. CDR3 loop: CASSRLAGVKYEQYF. In DNA form, the CDR3 reads TGTGCCAGCAGCCGACTAGCGGGGGTTAAGTACGAGCAGTACTTC.

At least ten counts were recorded for this clonotype. The chain uses TRBV11-1 and TRBJ2-7; D is ambiguous. Germline V gene sequence: CDR1 SGHAT, CDR2 FQDESV (reference sequence). The V end was cut by 5 bases, the J end by 2 bases, with 10 bases between. The CDR3 runs 13 residues. The CDR3 spells CASSRQEAYEQYF. CDR3 bases: TGTGCCAGCAGCCGCCAAGAGGCCTACGAGCAGTACTTC.

This chain's CDR3 is CASVGLAGNSPLHF. In nucleotides, the CDR3 is TGTGCCAGCGTAGGGTTGGCAGGGAATTCACCCCTCCACTTT. The V gene is TRBV21-1, the J gene TRBJ1-6; TRBD1 was called by the table and not checked on the DNA. TRBV21-1 is shown as a pseudogene. The CDR3 covers 14 residues.

This sequence joins TRBV11-1 and TRBJ2-5; tentative D call: TRBD2 (6 bases). The CDR3 is 16 residues long. Trimming removed 4 bases at V and 7 bases at J, with 22 bases between. Germline-derived CDR1 and CDR2 are SGHAT and FQDESV (reference sequence). CDR3 loop: CASSSALGTGGVTQYF. The DNA of the CDR3 is TGTGCCAGCAGCTCCGCCTTAGGGACCGGGGGTGTGACCCAGTACTTC.

Worth noting for this clonotype: A read error may produce the germline difference seen at one junction end. The chain carries TRBV9 and TRBJ2-7; no clear D. CDR3 length: 15 residues. The germline gives CDR1 SGDLS, CDR2 YYNGEE. The CDR3 DNA follows: TGTGCCAGCAGCGGCGGTAACCTGAGCTCCTGCGAGCAGTACTTC. Translating it yields CASSGGNLSSCEQYF. Drawing the rest from reference TRBV9 and TRBJ2-7, the complete variable domain is DSGVTQTPKHLITATGQRVTLRCSPRSGDLSVYWYQQSLDQGLQFLIQYYNGEERAKGNILERFSAQQFPDLHSELNLSSLELGDSALYFCASSGGNLSSCEQYFGPGTRLTVT.

This clonotype showed up just a few times. The gene calls are TRBV7-2 and TRBJ1-2, with 7 bases that match TRBD1. Germline V CDR1 and CDR2: SGHTA, FQGNSA. The length of the CDR3 is 15 residues. Germline trimming cut 2 bases from V and 4 bases from J; bases unmatched to any gene: 7. CDR3 protein: CASSLYRQGIYGYTF. Here the CDR3 DNA reads TGTGCCAGCAGCTTATATCGACAGGGAATCTATGGCTACACCTTC.

The rearrangement uses TRBV20-1 and TRBJ1-1; D gene ambiguous. Germline loops: CDR1 DFQATT, CDR2 SNEGSKA (reference sequence). Deletions cut 2 bases from V and 3 bases from J, with 4 bases between. The CDR3 runs 11 residues. CDR3 in DNA: TGCAGTGCTAGAACGTACACTGAAGCTTTCTTT. Residues: CSARTYTEAFF.

The V and J genes are TRBV4-2 and TRBJ2-5; D is ambiguous. Trimming took off 4 bases at V and 0 bases at J, with 9 bases between the two ends. In germline, CDR1 is LGHNA, CDR2 YNFKEQ. The CDR3 runs 14 residues. The CDR3 loop is CASSPHRDQETQYF. The CDR3 DNA sequence: TGTGCCAGCAGCCCCCACAGAGACCAAGAGACCCAGTACTTC.

The V call is TRBV6-2 or TRBV6-3, the J call TRBJ1-2; D remains unclear. V lost 4 bases to trimming and J lost 0 bases, with 12 bases between them. The CDR3 runs 15 residues. From germline, CDR1 is MNHEY and CDR2 SVGEGT. Here the CDR3 reads CASSSPELANYGYTF. CDR3 DNA: TGTGCCAGCAGTTCTCCGGAGTTAGCTAACTATGGCTACACCTTC.

This clonotype occurred a few times. The CDR3: CASSLVTGSSYEQYF. CDR3 DNA sequence: TGTGCCAGCAGCTTGGTCACAGGGAGCTCCTACGAGCAGTACTTC. The chain employs TRBV7-8 and TRBJ2-7, with a tentative D call TRBD1 (6 bases). The germline CDR1 and CDR2 sequences are SGHVS and FQNEAQ. V gave up 3 bases and J gave up 0 bases, with 12 bases separating them. The CDR3 spans 15 residues.

The CDR3 loop is CASSLASASGNRGETQYF. The CDR3 DNA follows: TGCGCCAGCAGCTTGGCCTCGGCTAGCGGCAACCGAGGGGAGACCCAGTACTTC. The chain uses TRBV5-1 and TRBJ2-5; the match to TRBD2 covers 7 bases. Trimming took 0 bases from V and 5 from J; bases not matched to a gene: 16. The CDR3 is 18 residues long. Germline CDR1 is SGHRS and CDR2 is YFSETQ.